Included here is one TCR beta chain sequence, with context. Its antigen is still unknown. Other DNA sequences in the same sample also yield this CDR3. From germline, CDR1 is SGHTA and CDR2 FQGTGA. V was clipped by 3 bases and J by 1 base, with 3 bases between them. This CDR3 is built from 12 residues. This specimen comes from a study of siplizumab effects on memory and regulatory T cells. Here immunoSEQ multiplex PCR was the method, and the copy in TCRdb shows in-frame clones only, minus some. The sample includes about 75,000 clones, roughly 93% of them seen just once. Whole-study results and caveats: No naive or memory phenotype could be assigned to roughly 80-95% of proliferating clones. Mappable alloreactive CD4+ clones were on average approximately 70% Treg-derived with siplizumab, less than 30% in controls. It seemed that naive T cells were more diverse than memory cells and were major contributors to the alloresponse.

Specimen: CD8+ T cells sorted from blood. This receptor was taken from a human donor in good health. V gene TRBV7-3 combines with J gene TRBJ1-1; no clear D gene. CDR3 nucleotides: TGTGCCAGCAGCTTTGGGAACACTGAAGCTTTCTTT. Protein sequence: CASSFGNTEAFF.